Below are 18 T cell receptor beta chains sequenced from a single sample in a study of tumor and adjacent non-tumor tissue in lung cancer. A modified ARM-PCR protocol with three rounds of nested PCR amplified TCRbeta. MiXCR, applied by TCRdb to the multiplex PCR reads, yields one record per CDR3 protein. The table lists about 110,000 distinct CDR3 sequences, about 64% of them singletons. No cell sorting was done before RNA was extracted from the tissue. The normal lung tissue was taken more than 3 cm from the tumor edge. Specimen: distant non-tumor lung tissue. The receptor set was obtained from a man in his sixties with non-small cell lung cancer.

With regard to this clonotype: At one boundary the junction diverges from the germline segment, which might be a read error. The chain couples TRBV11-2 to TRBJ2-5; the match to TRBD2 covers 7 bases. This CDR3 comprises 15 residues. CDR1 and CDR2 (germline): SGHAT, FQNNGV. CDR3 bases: TGTCCCAGCAGTGCAGCGGGACGGGATCTGGAGACCCAGTACTTC. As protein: CPSSAAGRDLETQYF. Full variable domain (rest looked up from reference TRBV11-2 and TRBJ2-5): EAGVAQSPRYKIIEKRQSVAFWCNPISGHATLYWYQQILGQGPKLLIQFQNNGVVDDSQLPKDRFSAERLKGVDSTLKIQPAKLEDSAVYLCPSSAAGRDLETQYFGPGTRLLVL.

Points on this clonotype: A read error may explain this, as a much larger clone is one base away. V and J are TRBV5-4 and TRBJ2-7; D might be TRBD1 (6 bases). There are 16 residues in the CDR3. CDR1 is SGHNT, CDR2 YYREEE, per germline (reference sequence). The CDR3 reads CASNLEDPGQHGEQYF. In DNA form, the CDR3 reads TGTGCCAGCAACTTGGAGGACCCCGGACAGCATGGCGAGCAGTACTTC.

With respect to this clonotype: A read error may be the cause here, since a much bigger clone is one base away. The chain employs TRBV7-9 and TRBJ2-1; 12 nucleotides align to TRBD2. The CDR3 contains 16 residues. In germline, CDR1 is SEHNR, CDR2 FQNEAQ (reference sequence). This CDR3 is CTSSPTSGRGKNEQFF. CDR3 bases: TGTACCAGCAGCCCGACTAGCGGGAGAGGAAAGAATGAGCAGTTCTTC.

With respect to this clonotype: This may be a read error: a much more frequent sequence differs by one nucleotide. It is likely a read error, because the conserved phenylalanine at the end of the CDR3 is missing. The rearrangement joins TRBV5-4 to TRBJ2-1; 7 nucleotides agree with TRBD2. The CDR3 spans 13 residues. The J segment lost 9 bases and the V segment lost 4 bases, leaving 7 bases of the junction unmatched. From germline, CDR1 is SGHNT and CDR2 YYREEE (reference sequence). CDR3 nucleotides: TGTGCCAGCAGCCTCCACACTAGCGTTGAGCAGTTCCTC. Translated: CASSLHTSVEQFL.

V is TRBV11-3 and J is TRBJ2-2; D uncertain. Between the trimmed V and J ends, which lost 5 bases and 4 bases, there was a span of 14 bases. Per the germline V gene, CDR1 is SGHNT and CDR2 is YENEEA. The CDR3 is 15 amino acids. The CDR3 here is CASSKDRVLTGELFF. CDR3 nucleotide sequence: TGTGCCAGCAGCAAGGATAGGGTTCTCACCGGGGAGCTGTTTTTT.

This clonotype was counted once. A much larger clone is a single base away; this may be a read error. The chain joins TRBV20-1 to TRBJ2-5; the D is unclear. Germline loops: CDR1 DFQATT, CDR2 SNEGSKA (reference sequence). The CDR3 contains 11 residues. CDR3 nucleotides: TGCAGTCCTAGAGTCCAAGAGACCCAGTACTTC. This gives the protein CSPRVQETQYF.

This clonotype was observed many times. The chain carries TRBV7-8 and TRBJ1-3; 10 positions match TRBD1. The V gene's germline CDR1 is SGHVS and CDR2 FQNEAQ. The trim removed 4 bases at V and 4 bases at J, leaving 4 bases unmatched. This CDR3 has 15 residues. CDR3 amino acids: CASSWRTGGGNTIYF. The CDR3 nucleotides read TGTGCCAGCAGCTGGAGGACAGGGGGGGGAAACACCATATATTTT.

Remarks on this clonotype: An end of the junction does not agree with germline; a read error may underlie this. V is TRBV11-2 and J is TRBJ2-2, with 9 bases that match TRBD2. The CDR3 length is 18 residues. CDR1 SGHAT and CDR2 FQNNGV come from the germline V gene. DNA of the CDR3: TGTGCCAGTAGCTCGGGACTAGCAGAAGCGACGAACACCGGGGAGCTGTTTTTT. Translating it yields CASSSGLAEATNTGELFF.

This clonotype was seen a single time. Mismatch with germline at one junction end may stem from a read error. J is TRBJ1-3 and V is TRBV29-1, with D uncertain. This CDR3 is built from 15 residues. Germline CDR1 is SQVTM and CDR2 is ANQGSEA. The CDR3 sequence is CSILAVQHSGDTIYF. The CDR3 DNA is TGCAGCATTCTAGCGGTACAGCACTCTGGAGACACCATATATTTT.

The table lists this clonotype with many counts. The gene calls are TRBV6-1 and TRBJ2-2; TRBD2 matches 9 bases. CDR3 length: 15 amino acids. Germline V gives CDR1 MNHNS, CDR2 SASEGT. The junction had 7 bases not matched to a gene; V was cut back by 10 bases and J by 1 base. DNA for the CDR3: TGTGCCACCCACTTAGCGGGAGTGAACACCGGGGAGCTGTTTTTT. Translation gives CATHLAGVNTGELFF.

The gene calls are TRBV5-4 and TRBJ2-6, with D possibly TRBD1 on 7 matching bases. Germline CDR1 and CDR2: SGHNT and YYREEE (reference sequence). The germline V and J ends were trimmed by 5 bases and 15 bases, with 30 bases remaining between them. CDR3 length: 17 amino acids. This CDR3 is CASSQRGDSRGANYLTF. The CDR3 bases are TGTGCCAGCAGTCAAAGAGGGGACAGCCGCGGGGCCAACTACCTGACTTTC.

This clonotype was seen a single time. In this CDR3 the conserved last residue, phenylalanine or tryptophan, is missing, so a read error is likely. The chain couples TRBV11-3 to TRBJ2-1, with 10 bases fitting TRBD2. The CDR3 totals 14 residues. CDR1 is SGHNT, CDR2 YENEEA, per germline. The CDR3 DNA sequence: TGTGCCTGCAGCTGGGAAGGACTAGCGGATGAGCAGTTCCTC. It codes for CACSWEGLADEQFL.

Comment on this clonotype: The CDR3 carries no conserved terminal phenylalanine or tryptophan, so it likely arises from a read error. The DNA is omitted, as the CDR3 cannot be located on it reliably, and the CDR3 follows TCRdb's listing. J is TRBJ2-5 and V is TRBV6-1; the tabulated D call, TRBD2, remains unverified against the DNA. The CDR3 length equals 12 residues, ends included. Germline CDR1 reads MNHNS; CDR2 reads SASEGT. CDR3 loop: CASSLQETRIYL.

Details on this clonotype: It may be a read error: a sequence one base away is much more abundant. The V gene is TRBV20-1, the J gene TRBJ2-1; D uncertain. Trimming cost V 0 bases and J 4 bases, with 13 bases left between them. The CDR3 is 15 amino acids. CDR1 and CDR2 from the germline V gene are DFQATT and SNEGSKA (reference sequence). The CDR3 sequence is CSARDLVGNYNEQFF. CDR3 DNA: TGCAGTGCTAGAGATTTGGTAGGGAATTACAATGAGCAGTTCTTC.

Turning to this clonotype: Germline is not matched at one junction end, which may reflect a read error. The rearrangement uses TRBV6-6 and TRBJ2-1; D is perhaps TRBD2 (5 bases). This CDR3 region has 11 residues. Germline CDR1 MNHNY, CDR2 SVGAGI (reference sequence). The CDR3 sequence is CVSSAGDEQFF. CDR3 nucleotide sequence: TGTGTCAGCAGTGCCGGGGATGAGCAGTTCTTC.

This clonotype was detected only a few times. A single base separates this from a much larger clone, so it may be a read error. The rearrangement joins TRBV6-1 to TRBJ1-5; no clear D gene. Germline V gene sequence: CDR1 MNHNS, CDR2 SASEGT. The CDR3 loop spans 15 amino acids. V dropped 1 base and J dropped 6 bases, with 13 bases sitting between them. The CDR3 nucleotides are TGTGCCAGCAGTGAAGTCGCGAGGTCTAGTCAGCCCCAGCATTTT. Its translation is CASSEVARSSQPQHF.

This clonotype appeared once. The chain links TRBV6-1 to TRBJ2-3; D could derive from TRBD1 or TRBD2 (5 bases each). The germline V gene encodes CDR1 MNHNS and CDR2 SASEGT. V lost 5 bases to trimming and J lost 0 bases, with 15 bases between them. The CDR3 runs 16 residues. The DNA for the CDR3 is TGTGCCAGCAGTATGGGACCAGCAGTTAGCACAGATACGCAGTATTTT. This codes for CASSMGPAVSTDTQYF.

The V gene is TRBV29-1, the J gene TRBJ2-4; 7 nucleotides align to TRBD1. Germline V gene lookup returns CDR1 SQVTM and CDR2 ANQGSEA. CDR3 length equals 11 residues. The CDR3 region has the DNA TGCAGTGTTATCAGGGGGAACATTCAGTACTTC. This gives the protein CSVIRGNIQYF. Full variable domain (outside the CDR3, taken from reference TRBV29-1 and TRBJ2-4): SAVISQKPSRDICQRGTSLTIQCQVDSQVTMMFWYRQQPGQSLTLIATANQGSEATYESGFVIDKFPISRPNLTFSTLTVSNMSPEDSSIYLCSVIRGNIQYFGAGTRLSVL.